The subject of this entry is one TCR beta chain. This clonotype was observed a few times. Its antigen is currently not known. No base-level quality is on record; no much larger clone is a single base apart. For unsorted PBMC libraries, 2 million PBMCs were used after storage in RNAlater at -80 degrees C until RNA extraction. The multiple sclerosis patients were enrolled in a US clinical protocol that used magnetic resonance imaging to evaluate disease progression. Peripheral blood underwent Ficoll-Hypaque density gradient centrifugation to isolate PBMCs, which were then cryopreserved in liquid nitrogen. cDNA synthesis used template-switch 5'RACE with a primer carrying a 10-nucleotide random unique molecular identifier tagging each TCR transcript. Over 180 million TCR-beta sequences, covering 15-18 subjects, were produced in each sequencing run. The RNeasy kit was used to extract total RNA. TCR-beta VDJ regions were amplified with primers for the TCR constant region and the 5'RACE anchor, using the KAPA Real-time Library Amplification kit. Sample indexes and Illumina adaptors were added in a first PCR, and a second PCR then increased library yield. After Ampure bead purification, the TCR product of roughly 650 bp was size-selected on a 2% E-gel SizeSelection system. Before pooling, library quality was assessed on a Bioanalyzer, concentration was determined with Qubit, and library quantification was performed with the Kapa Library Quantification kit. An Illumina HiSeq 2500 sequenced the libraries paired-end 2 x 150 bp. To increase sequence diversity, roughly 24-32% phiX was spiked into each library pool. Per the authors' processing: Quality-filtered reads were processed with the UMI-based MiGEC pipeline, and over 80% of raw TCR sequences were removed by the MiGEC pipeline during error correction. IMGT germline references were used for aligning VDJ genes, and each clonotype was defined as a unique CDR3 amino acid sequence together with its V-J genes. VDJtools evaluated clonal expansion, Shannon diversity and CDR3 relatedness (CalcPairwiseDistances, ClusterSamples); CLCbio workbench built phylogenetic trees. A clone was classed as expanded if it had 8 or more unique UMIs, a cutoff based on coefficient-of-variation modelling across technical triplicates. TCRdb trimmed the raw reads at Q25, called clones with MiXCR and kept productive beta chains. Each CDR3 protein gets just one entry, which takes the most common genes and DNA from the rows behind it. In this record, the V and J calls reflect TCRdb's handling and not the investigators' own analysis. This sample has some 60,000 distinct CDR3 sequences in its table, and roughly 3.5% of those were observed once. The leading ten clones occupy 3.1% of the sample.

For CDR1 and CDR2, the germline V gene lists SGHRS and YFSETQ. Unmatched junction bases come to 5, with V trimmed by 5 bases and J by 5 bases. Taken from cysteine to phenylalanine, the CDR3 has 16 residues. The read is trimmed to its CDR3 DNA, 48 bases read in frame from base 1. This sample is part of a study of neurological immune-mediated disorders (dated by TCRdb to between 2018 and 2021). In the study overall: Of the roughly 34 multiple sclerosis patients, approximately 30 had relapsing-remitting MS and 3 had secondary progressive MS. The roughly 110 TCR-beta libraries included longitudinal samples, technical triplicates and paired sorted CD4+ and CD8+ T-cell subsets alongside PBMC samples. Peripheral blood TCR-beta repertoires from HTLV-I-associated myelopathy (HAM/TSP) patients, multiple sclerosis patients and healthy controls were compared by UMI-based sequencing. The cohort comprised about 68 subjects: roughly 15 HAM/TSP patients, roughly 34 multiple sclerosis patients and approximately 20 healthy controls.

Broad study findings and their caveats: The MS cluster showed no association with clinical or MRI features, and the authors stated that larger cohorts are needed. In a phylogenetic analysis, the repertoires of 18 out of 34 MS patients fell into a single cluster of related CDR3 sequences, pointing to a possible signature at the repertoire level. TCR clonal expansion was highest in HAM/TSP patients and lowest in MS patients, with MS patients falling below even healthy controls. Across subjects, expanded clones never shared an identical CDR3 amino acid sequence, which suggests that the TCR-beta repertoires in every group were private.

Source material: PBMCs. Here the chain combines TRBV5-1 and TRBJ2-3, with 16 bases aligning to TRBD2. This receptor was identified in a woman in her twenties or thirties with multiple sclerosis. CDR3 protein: CASRPGLAGGQDTQYF. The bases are TGCGCCAGCAGGCCGGGACTAGCGGGGGGGCAAGATACGCAGTATTTT.